This entry features one TCR beta chain sequence. There is no known antigen for this receptor. Per-nucleotide qualities are absent, and no much larger clonotype sits a single base away. Libraries were prepared through the immunoSEQ multiplex PCR assay. In its TCRdb copy, this immuneACCESS table keeps in-frame sequences only and misses some clones. Where compared with another copy, unresolved V genes explain less than half of these, and the others have no known cause. In this sample the table shows about 31,000 clones, 90% of which occur a single time. Together, the top ten hold 3.5% to 4.5% of the sample. The sample comes from a study of T cell changes during pregnancy in multiple sclerosis (dated by TCRdb to about 2019). Turning to the overall study: Changes in the T cell repertoire over the course of pregnancy were examined in this study in women with multiple sclerosis.

The CDR3, from cysteine to phenylalanine, totals 15 residues. The sequence is cut down to CDR3 DNA, 45 bases in frame from base 1. Trimming removed 5 bases from V and 8 bases from J, leaving 21 bases between the germline ends. The germline V gene (reference sequence) sets CDR1 to SEHNR and CDR2 to FQNEAQ. The input for sequencing was CD8+ T cells from peripheral blood mononuclear cells, taken in the second trimester of pregnancy. This sequence originates from a female donor with multiple sclerosis, enrolled in a pregnancy study. This chain is built from TRBV7-9 and TRBJ1-2; too little of a D gene remains to name it. The bases are TGTGCCAGCAGCCTTCTCGGACGGCGCCCGGGAGGCTACACCTTC. This translates into CASSLLGRRPGGYTF.